These T cell receptor beta chains were read from a single sample in a study of T cell repertoires in cytomegalovirus infection. One entry per CDR3 protein results from TCRdb running MiXCR on the reads. Of 110,000 or so distinct CDR3 sequences listed, about 30% are singletons. These receptors lack a known antigen. Here the sequenced sample was CD8+ T cells from cultured PBMCs, taken from culture after CMV antigen stimulation. These receptor sequences come from a human donor in good health (CMV status not recorded). Some clones in this sample may be carry-over from other donors' samples. The CDR3 runs from the conserved cysteine through the conserved F or W. Each record gives: D gene, J gene, clone size, V gene, CDR3 DNA, CDR3 protein. D genes are given only for firm matches. Part of the rows lack a size; the others show once, few, many or a class for expanded clones.

NA | TRBJ2-2 | few | TRBV29-1 | TGCAGCGTTGAGGGTAACACCGGGGAGCTGTTTTTT | CSVEGNTGELFF
NA | TRBJ2-1 | few | TRBV7-3 | TGTGCCAGCAGCCCAGGGATCTCGGGCAATGAGCAGTTCTTC | CASSPGISGNEQFF
TRBD1 | TRBJ1-2 | NA | TRBV13 | TGTGCCAGCAGCGACAGGGGTGATGGCTACACCTTC | CASSDRGDGYTF
TRBD1 | TRBJ2-7 | NA | TRBV4-1 | TGCGCCAGCAGCGGGACAGGGGGCATCGACGAGCAGTACTTC | CASSGTGGIDEQYF
NA | TRBJ2-3 | few | TRBV27 | TGTGCCAGCAGTTCCCTCCTCAATAGAGTCACAGATACGCAGTATTTT | CASSSLLNRVTDTQYF
NA | TRBJ1-1 | many | TRBV27 | TGTGCCAGCAGTTTACAGGGGCACAACACTGAAGCTTTCTTT | CASSLQGHNTEAFF
NA | TRBJ2-2 | few | TRBV28 | TGTGCCAGCAGCTTGGCCCCGGGACCCCGGTGGACCGGGGAGCTGTTTTTT | CASSLAPGPRWTGELFF
NA | TRBJ2-3 | NA | TRBV5-1 | TGCGCCAGCAGCCCGCAAGGCACAGATACGCAGTATTTT | CASSPQGTDTQYF
NA | TRBJ1-4 | few | TRBV20-1 | TGCAGTGCTACCTCAGGGGAGGGGGCAACTAATGAAAAACTGTTTTTT | CSATSGEGATNEKLFF
TRBD2 | TRBJ2-5 | hyperexpanded | TRBV7-9 | TGTGCCAGCAGCTTAGCGGGACTAGCGGGGGCTGAGACCCAGTACTTC | CASSLAGLAGAETQYF
NA | TRBJ1-1 | few | TRBV6-1 | TGTGCCAGCAGTTCAACTGGAGGACTCAGGGCTGAAGCTTTCTTT | CASSSTGGLRAEAFF
TRBD2 | TRBJ2-3 | many | TRBV7-6 | TGTGCCAGCAGCTTAGCAACCGGACTAGCGGAGGCAGATACGCAGTATTTT | CASSLATGLAEADTQYF
NA | TRBJ1-4 | once | TRBV4-1 | TGCGCCAGCAGCCAAGTGGGGGGGGCCGCTAATGAAAAACTGTTTTTT | CASSQVGGAANEKLFF
NA | TRBJ1-5 | many | TRBV7-8 | TGTGCCAGCAGCTTCTTTCGGGACGCGAATCAGCCCCAGCATTTT | CASSFFRDANQPQHF
NA | TRBJ1-1 | NA | TRBV29-1 | TGCAGCGTTGGAACGGTGGAAGCTTTCTTT | CSVGTVEAFF
NA | TRBJ2-7 | many | TRBV27 | TGTGCCAGCAGTTTATCGAAGGGCGACGAGCAGTACTTC | CASSLSKGDEQYF
NA | TRBJ2-1 | NA | TRBV11-2 | TGTGCCAGCAGATCTGCCAGGTCGCGCTCCTACAGTGAGCAGTTCTTC | CASRSARSRSYSEQFF
NA | TRBJ2-3 | NA | TRBV7-9 | TGTGCCAGCAGCTTAGGCGGGGACACAGATACGCAGTATTTT | CASSLGGDTDTQYF
TRBD1 | TRBJ1-1 | many | TRBV7-2 | TGTGCCAGCAGCTCAAACAGGGGGTGGACTGAAGCTTTCTTT | CASSSNRGWTEAFF
NA | TRBJ1-6 | NA | TRBV20-1 | TGCAGTGCTAGAGATCCAGATTCACCCCTCCACTTT | CSARDPDSPLHF
NA | TRBJ1-1 | NA | TRBV11-2 | TGTGCCAGCAGCTCGTCGTTCAGTAACACTGAAGCTTTCTTT | CASSSSFSNTEAFF
NA | TRBJ1-4 | NA | TRBV2 | TGTGCCAGCAGGACGGACGGAGCTGATGAAAAACTGTTTTTT | CASRTDGADEKLFF
TRBD1 | TRBJ1-1 | few | TRBV6-5 | TGTGCCAGCAGTCTACAGGGGGGAAAGACTGAAGCTTTCTTT | CASSLQGGKTEAFF
NA | TRBJ2-7 | NA | TRBV6-6 | TGTGCCAGCAGTTACTCGATCTTGGGAGTTGGCTACGAGCAGTACTTC | CASSYSILGVGYEQYF
TRBD1 | TRBJ2-4 | NA | TRBV28 | TGTGCCAGCAGGACCTCCTGGACAGGGCCCTTGGACATTCAGTACTTC | CASRTSWTGPLDIQYF
TRBD2 | TRBJ2-2 | few | TRBV20-1 | TGCAGTGCCGACGGGGGGGCCGGCACCGGGGAGCTGTTTTTT | CSADGGAGTGELFF
TRBD1 | TRBJ1-1 | NA | TRBV25-1 | TGTGCCACCGAATCCCAGGGGGTTCCTGAAGCTTTCTTT | CATESQGVPEAFF
NA | TRBJ2-1 | many | TRBV7-6 | TGTGCCAGCAGCTGGGAAGGAGGCTGGAGCTCCTACAATGAGCAGTTCTTC | CASSWEGGWSSYNEQFF
NA | TRBJ1-3 | NA | TRBV5-6 | TGTGCCAGCAGCTTGGGACTCTCTGGAAACACCATATATTTT | CASSLGLSGNTIYF
NA | TRBJ2-5 | few | TRBV6-5 | TGTGCCAGCAGTAACCCGTGGGCGGTTGAGGAGACCCAGTACTTC | CASSNPWAVEETQYF
TRBD1 | TRBJ2-7 | NA | TRBV28 | TGTGCCAGCAGTTCTCGGACAGGGCAGCAGTACTTC | CASSSRTGQQYF
TRBD1 | TRBJ1-4 | many | TRBV7-9 | TGTGCCAGCAGCTCAAGCCGCGGAGCGGGACAGTCTAATGAAAAACTGTTTTTT | CASSSSRGAGQSNEKLFF
NA | TRBJ2-1 | NA | TRBV18 | TGTGCCAGCTCACCATCAAGTGGGGGGGCTCGCTACAATGAGCAGTTCTTC | CASSPSSGGARYNEQFF
NA | TRBJ2-1 | NA | TRBV29-1 | TGCAGCGTTGATGGGGGTCTCTCCTACAATGAGCAGTTCTTC | CSVDGGLSYNEQFF
NA | TRBJ2-1 | few | TRBV19 | TGTGCCAGTAGTAACGGGGGAAGCTCCTACAATGAGCAGTTCTTC | CASSNGGSSYNEQFF
NA | TRBJ2-7 | few | TRBV20-1 | TGCAGTGTTCCACCGGGTTTCGGGTCATACGAGCAGTACTTC | CSVPPGFGSYEQYF
NA | TRBJ2-7 | few | TRBV2 | TGTGCCAGCAGTGGCGGGACAGTCTTCTACGAGCAGTACTTC | CASSGGTVFYEQYF
NA | TRBJ1-5 | NA | TRBV19 | TGTGCCAGTAGTATCGCGGTCTTTAGCAATCAGCCCCAGCCTTTT | CASSIAVFSNQPQPF
NA | TRBJ1-2 | NA | TRBV9 | TGTGCCAGCAGCGTAGCTAACCTCGGCGGCTACACCTTC | CASSVANLGGYTF
NA | TRBJ2-1 | many | TRBV7-8 | TGTGCCAGCAGCTTTGTCGGCTACAATGAGCAGTTCTTC | CASSFVGYNEQFF